This TCR beta chain was recovered during a study of early T cells in non-severe SARS-CoV-2 infection. Study outcomes and limitations: Sequences matched to VDJdb favored anti-spike CD8 responses, while private and CD4 specificities were missed.

Each single cDNA molecule received a unique molecular identifier. TCRdb ran MiXCR on the 5' RACE reads and lists one entry per CDR3 protein. The repertoire holds 50,000 to 70,000 distinct CDR3 sequences, with more than 5.5% as singletons. As regards this clonotype: Its target is not known.

CDR1 MNHNY and CDR2 SVGAGI come from the germline V gene (reference sequence). The CDR3 is 16 amino acids. V lost 5 bases, J lost 3 bases, and 8 bases stayed unmatched. The chain couples TRBV6-6 to TRBJ2-2, with 8 positions matching TRBD1. Material: whole blood, obtained at baseline. This TCR came from an adult who was a healthcare worker with PCR-confirmed SARS-CoV-2 infection or an uninfected control (not recorded which). The CDR3 nucleotides are TGTGCCAGCAGTCGACAGGGGCGGGTGGACACCGGGGAGCTGTTTTTT. Its translation is CASSRQGRVDTGELFF.